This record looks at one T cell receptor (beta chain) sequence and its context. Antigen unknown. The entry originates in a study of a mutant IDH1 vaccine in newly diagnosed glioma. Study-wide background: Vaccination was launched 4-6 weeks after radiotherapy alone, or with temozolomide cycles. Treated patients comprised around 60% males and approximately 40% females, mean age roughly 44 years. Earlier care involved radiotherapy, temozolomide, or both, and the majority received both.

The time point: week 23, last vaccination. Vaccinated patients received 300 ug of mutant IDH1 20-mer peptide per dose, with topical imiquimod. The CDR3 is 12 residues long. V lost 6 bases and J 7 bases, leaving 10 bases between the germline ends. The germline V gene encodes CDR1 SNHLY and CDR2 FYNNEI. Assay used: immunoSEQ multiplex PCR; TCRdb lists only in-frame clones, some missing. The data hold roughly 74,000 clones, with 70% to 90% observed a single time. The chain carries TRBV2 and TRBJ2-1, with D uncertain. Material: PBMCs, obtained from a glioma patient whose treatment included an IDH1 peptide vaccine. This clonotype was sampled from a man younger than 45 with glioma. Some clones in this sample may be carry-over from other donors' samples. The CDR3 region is CASRGFLNEQFF. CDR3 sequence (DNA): TGTGCCAGCAGGGGGTTTCTTAATGAGCAGTTCTTC.